Listed below are T cell receptor beta chains from one sample, sequenced in a study of blood T cell repertoires in COVID-19. Assay: immunoSEQ multiplex PCR; the TCRdb copy retains only in-frame clones and omits some. The repertoire holds 160,000 or so clones, with around 85% as singletons. Input material: peripheral blood. Receptors originate from a man aged 55 to 70 with active or convalescent COVID-19. Each CDR3 is given with its conserved first and last residue. Fields, in order: V gene, clone size, D gene, J gene, CDR3 DNA, CDR3 protein. A D gene is named only where the DNA matches it firmly. Some rows have no size entry. The others give once, few or many, or a class for an expanded clone.

>TRBV7-2|.|.|TRBJ1-2
TGTGCCAGCAGCCCCGGAGAGATTAACTATGGCTACACCTTC
CASSPGEINYGYTF
>TRBV6-6|few|TRBD1|TRBJ1-5
TGTGCCAGCAGTGGACAGGGGAGCAATCAGCCCCAGCATTTT
CASSGQGSNQPQHF
>TRBV7-6|.|TRBD1|TRBJ1-2
TGTGCCAGCAGCGGCCGACAGGGACTCTATGGCTACACCTTC
CASSGRQGLYGYTF
>TRBV3-1/TRBV3-2|few|.|TRBJ1-2
TGTGCCAGCAGCCAGCTCGCGGGAGGGCCCTATGGCTACACCTTC
CASSQLAGGPYGYTF
>TRBV10-1|.|.|TRBJ2-3
TGCGCCAGCAGTTTGGGGAGCGGACCCACAGATACGCAGTATTTT
CASSLGSGPTDTQYF
>TRBV10-1|.|.|TRBJ2-4
TGCGCCAGCAGTGAAGGAGGAAAGAGGGACATTCAGTACTTC
CASSEGGKRDIQYF
>TRBV7-9|few|TRBD2|TRBJ2-7
TGTGCCAGCAGCTTAGGGGAGGGTCGGGAGCAGTACTTC
CASSLGEGREQYF
>TRBV28|.|TRBD1|TRBJ1-2
TGTGCCAGCCAACAGGGGGTATACGGCTACACCTTC
CASQQGVYGYTF
>TRBV5-1|.|.|TRBJ1-1
TGCGCCAGCAGCTTGGAGAGGGTCAGGAACACTGAAGCTTTCTTT
CASSLERVRNTEAFF
>TRBV5-1|.|.|TRBJ1-4
TGCGCCAGCAGCCAGACAGGATCTAATGAAAAACTGTTTTTT
CASSQTGSNEKLFF
>TRBV5-5|.|.|TRBJ2-1
TGTGCCAGCAGCCCGAAACAGCAACACAATGAGCAGTTCTTC
CASSPKQQHNEQFF
>TRBV19|.|.|TRBJ1-2
TGTGCCAGTAAGGTCCGGGGTGCCTATGGCTACACCTTC
CASKVRGAYGYTF
>TRBV24-1|.|.|TRBJ1-4
TGTGCCACCAGTGATTCGACAACCAGCGAAAAACTGTTTTTT
CATSDSTTSEKLFF
>TRBV3-1/TRBV3-2|.|.|TRBJ1-1
TGTGCCAGCAGCCAAGGGGGGCAGGCAACTGAAGCTTTCTTT
CASSQGGQATEAFF
>TRBV28|.|TRBD2|TRBJ2-1
TGTGCCAGCAGTTTAAGCGGGAGGTACAATGAGCAGTTCTTC
CASSLSGRYNEQFF